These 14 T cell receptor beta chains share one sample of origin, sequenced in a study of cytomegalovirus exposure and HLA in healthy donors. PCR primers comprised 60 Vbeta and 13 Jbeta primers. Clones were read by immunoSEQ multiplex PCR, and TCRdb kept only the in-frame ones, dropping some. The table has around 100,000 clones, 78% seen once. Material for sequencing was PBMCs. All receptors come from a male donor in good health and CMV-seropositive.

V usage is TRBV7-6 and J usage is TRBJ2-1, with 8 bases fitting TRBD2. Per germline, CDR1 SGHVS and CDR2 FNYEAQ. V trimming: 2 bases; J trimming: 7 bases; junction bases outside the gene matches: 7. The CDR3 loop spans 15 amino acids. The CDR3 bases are TGTGCCAGCAGCTTAACCGGGGGGGCCGGGAATGAGCAGTTCTTC. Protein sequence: CASSLTGGAGNEQFF.

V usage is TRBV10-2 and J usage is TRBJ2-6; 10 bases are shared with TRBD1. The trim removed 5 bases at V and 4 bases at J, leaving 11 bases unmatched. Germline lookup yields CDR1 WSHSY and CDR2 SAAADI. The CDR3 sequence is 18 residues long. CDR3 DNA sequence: TGCGCCAGCAGTATTACGCCGACAGGGGGCCCAGGGGCCAACGTCCTGACTTTC. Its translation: CASSITPTGGPGANVLTF.

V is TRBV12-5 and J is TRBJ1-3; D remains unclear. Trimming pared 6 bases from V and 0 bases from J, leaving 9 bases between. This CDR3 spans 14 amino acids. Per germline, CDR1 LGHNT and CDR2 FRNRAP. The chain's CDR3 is CASGTGSSGNTIYF. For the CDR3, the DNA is TGTGCTAGTGGGACGGGAAGCTCTGGAAACACCATATATTTT.

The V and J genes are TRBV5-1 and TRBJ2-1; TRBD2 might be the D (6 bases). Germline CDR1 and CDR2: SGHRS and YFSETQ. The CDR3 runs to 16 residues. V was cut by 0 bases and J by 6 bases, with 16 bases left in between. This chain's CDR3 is CASSLAVSGQTNEQFF. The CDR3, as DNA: TGCGCCAGCAGCTTGGCGGTAAGCGGGCAGACCAATGAGCAGTTCTTC.

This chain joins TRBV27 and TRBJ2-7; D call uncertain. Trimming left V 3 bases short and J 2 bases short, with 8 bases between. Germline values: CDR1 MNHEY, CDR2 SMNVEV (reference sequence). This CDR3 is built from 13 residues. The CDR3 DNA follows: TGTGCCAGCAGTTTCGGCACTACCTACGAGCAGTACTTC. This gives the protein CASSFGTTYEQYF.

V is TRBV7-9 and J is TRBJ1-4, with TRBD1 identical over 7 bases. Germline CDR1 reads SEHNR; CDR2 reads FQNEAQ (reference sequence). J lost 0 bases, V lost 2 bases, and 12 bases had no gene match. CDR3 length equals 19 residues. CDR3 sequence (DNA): TGTGCCAGCAGCTTATACTCTGGGACAGCGAAGACAACTAATGAAAAACTGTTTTTT. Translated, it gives CASSLYSGTAKTTNEKLFF.

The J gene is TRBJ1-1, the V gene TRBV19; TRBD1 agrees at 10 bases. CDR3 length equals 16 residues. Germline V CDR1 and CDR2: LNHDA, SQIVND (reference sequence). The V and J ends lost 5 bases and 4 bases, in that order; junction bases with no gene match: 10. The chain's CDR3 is CASSGRWTGGITEAFF. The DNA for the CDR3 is TGTGCCAGTAGTGGGCGGTGGACAGGGGGTATCACTGAAGCTTTCTTT. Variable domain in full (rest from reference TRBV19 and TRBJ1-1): DGGITQSPKYLFRKEGQNVTLSCEQNLNHDAMYWYRQDPGQGLRLIYYSQIVNDFQKGDIAEGYSVSREKKESFPLTVTSAQKNPTAFYLCASSGRWTGGITEAFFGQGTRLTVV.

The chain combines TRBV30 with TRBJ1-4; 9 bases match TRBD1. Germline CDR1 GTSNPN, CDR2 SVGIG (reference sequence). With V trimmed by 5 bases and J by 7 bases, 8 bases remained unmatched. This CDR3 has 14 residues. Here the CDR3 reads CAWGWGQGSEKLFF. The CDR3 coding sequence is TGTGCCTGGGGGTGGGGACAGGGAAGTGAAAAACTGTTTTTT.

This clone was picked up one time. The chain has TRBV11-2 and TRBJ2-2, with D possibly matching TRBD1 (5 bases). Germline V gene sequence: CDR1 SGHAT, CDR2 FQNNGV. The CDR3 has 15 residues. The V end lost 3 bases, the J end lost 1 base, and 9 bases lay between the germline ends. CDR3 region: CASSFTGQNTGELFF. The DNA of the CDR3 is TGTGCCAGCAGCTTTACAGGACAGAACACCGGGGAGCTGTTTTTT.

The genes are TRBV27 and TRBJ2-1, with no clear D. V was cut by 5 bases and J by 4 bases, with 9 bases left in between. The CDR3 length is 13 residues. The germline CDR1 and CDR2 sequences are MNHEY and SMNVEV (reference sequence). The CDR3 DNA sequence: TGTGCCAGCAGTCGTGGCCCGTACAATGAGCAGTTCTTC. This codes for CASSRGPYNEQFF.

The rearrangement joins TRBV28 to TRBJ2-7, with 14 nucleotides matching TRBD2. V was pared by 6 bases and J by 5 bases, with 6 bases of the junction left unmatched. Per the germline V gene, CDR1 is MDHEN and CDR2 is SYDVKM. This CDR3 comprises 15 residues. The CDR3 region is CASSDGTSGSDEQYF. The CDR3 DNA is TGTGCCAGCAGCGACGGGACTAGCGGGAGCGACGAGCAGTACTTC.

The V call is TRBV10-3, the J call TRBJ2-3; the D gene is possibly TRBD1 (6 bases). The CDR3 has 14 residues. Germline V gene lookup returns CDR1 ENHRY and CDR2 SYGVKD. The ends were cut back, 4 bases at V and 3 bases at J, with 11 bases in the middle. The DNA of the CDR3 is TGTGCCATCAGTGTCAGGGGTAGGACAGATACGCAGTATTTT. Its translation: CAISVRGRTDTQYF.

In DNA, the CDR3 is TGTGCCAGCAGTGAAGGGAGGAAAGCTTTCTTT. As protein: CASSEGRKAFF. The chain links TRBV6-1 to TRBJ1-1, with no clear D. This CDR3 region has 11 residues. V was shortened by 1 base and J by 9 bases, with 6 bases between the two germline ends. Germline assignment: CDR1 MNHNS and CDR2 SASEGT.

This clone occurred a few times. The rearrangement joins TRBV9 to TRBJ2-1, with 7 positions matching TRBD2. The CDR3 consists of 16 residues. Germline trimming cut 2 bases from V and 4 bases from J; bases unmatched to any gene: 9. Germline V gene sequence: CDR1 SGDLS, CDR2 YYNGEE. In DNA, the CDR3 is TGTGCCAGCAGCGTTGCCCTAGCGGAGACTTACAATGAGCAGTTCTTC. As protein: CASSVALAETYNEQFF.